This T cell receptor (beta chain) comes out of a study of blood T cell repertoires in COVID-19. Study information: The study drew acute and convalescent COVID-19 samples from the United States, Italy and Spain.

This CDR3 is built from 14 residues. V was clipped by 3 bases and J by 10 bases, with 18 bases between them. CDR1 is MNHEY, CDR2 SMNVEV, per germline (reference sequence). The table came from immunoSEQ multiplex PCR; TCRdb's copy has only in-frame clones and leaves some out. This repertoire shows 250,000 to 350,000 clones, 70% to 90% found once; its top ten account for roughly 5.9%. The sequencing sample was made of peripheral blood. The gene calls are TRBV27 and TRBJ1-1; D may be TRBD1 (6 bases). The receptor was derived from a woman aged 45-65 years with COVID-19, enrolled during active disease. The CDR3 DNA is TGTGCCAGCAGTTTTCGTCAGGACAGCCCTCGAGCTTTCTTT. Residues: CASSFRQDSPRAFF.